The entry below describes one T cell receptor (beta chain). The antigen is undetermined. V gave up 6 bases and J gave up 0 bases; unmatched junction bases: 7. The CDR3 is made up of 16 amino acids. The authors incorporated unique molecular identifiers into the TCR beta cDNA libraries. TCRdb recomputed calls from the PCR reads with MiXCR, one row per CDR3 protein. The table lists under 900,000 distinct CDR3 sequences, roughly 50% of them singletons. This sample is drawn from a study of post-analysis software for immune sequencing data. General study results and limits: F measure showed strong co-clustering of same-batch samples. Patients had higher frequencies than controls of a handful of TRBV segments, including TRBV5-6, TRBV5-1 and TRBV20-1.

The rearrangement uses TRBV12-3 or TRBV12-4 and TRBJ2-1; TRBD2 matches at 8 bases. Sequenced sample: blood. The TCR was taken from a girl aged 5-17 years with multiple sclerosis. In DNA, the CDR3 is TGTGCCAGCAGACGTAGCGGGGTAAGCTCCTACAATGAGCAGTTCTTC. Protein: CASRRSGVSSYNEQFF.